What follows are 21 T cell receptor beta chains derived from one specimen sequenced in a study of shared clonotypes between healthy human individuals. Profiling relied on immunoSEQ multiplex PCR, and the TCRdb table lists in-frame clones only, not all of them. This sample has about 1.5 million clones, with 95% to 99% found just once. The sample was naive CD4+ T cells sorted from blood. Subset meaning: CD45RA+ positively selected. These receptors were obtained from a man younger than 40 in good health.

This chain uses TRBV6-1 with TRBJ2-7, with D perhaps matching TRBD1 (5 bases). Germline CDR1 is MNHNS and CDR2 is SASEGT. Deletions cut 5 bases from V and 2 bases from J, with 10 bases between. The CDR3 has 13 residues. The CDR3 spells CASSPTAPYEQYF. DNA of the CDR3: TGTGCCAGCAGTCCGACAGCACCCTACGAGCAGTACTTC.

This rearrangement joins TRBV19 to TRBJ2-1; 8 bases align to TRBD2. Germline CDR1 and CDR2: LNHDA and SQIVND (reference sequence). Trimming removed 6 bases from V and 0 bases from J; junction bases left unmatched: 16. The CDR3 contains 19 residues. CDR3: CASSFTSGPILDSYNEQFF. CDR3 nucleotide sequence: TGTGCCAGTAGCTTTACTAGCGGACCCATTCTCGACTCCTACAATGAGCAGTTCTTC.

V and J are TRBV7-2 and TRBJ1-4; D is undetermined. CDR3 length equals 14 residues. V was trimmed by 3 bases and J by 5 bases, leaving 10 bases between them. Looked up from germline, CDR1 is SGHTA and CDR2 is FQGNSA. CDR3 in amino acids: CASSFAVSNEKLFF. The DNA for the CDR3 is TGTGCCAGCAGCTTCGCAGTCTCCAATGAAAAACTGTTTTTT.

The chain combines TRBV6-6 with TRBJ2-5; D might be TRBD1 (6 bases). The CDR3 extends over 13 amino acids. The V and J ends lost 7 bases and 5 bases respectively, with 14 bases between them. Looked up from germline, CDR1 is MNHNY and CDR2 is SVGAGI (reference sequence). The CDR3 region has the DNA TGTGCCAGCAAGGTGGGGGCCGGGGAGACCCAGTACTTC. Its protein is CASKVGAGETQYF.

The J gene is TRBJ2-5, the V gene TRBV5-6; D might be TRBD1 (5 bases). Trimming shortened V by 3 bases and J by 2 bases, and 8 bases separated the two germline ends. This CDR3 has 13 residues. Germline V CDR1 and CDR2: SGHDT, YYEEEE. The DNA for the CDR3 is TGTGCCAGCAGCTCGACAGTACAAGAGACCCAGTACTTC. It specifies CASSSTVQETQYF.

The chain combines TRBV27 with TRBJ2-1, with TRBD2 matching over 7 bases. The CDR3 spans 15 residues. V lost 8 bases, J lost 0 bases, and 7 bases stayed unmatched. CDR1 and CDR2 from the germline V gene are MNHEY and SMNVEV (reference sequence). The CDR3 protein is CASRRSGGSYNEQFF. CDR3 coding DNA: TGTGCCAGCCGACGTTCGGGGGGCTCCTACAATGAGCAGTTCTTC.

This chain uses TRBV2 with TRBJ2-1; D may be TRBD1 or TRBD2 (5 bases each). The germline V and J ends were trimmed by 4 bases and 6 bases, with 16 bases remaining between them. CDR3 length equals 15 residues. The germline V gene encodes CDR1 SNHLY and CDR2 FYNNEI. For the CDR3, the DNA is TGTGCCAGCAGTGGGAGAACCGGGACGCCCAATGAGCAGTTCTTC. This encodes CASSGRTGTPNEQFF.

Turning to this clone: The same CDR3 also results from other DNA sequences found in this sample. The chain combines TRBV7-9 with TRBJ1-2, with D hard to call. The CDR3 length is 13 residues. Germline-derived CDR1 and CDR2 are SEHNR and FQNEAQ (reference sequence). V was trimmed by 1 base and J by 4 bases, leaving 7 bases between them. The CDR3 here is CASSLEAAYGYTF. As DNA, the CDR3 is TGTGCCAGCAGCTTAGAGGCGGCCTATGGCTACACCTTC.

The CDR3 loop reads CASSPVNRDIQETQYF. CDR3 sequence (DNA): TGTGCCAGCAGTCCAGTAAATCGGGACATCCAAGAGACCCAGTACTTC. This chain connects TRBV28 to TRBJ2-5; TRBD1 might be the D (6 bases). The germline CDR1 and CDR2 sequences are MDHEN and SYDVKM. The V end was cut by 5 bases, the J end by 1 base, with 17 bases between. This CDR3 has 16 residues.

V and J are TRBV11-2 and TRBJ2-7; possibly TRBD1 for D (6 bases). V dropped 4 bases and J dropped 3 bases, with 13 bases sitting between them. Germline CDR1 is SGHAT and CDR2 is FQNNGV. The CDR3 has 14 residues. The CDR3 protein is CASSWGPTIYEQYF. CDR3 sequence (DNA): TGTGCCAGCAGCTGGGGGCCGACTATCTACGAGCAGTACTTC.

The chain carries TRBV16 and TRBJ1-1, with D hard to call. V lost 0 bases and J lost 12, with 17 bases in between. CDR1 and CDR2 from the germline V gene are KGHSY and FQNENV. The CDR3 length is 14 residues. DNA of the CDR3: TGTGCCAGCAGCCAATCTATGAGCGGAAGAGGGACTTTCTTT. As protein: CASSQSMSGRGTFF.

This clone was detected once. The V and J genes are TRBV7-2 and TRBJ2-1; D is unclear. V shed 1 base and J shed 1 base, with 5 bases lying between them. The germline V gene encodes CDR1 SGHTA and CDR2 FQGNSA. The CDR3 is 14 amino acids. In nucleotides, the CDR3 is TGTGCCAGCAGCTTAGTAAATTCCTACAATGAGCAGTTCTTC. It specifies CASSLVNSYNEQFF. The full variable domain, completed using reference TRBV7-2 and TRBJ2-1, is GAGVSQSPSNKVTEKGKDVELRCDPISGHTALYWYRQSLGQGLEFLIYFQGNSAPDKSGLPSDRFSAERTGGSVSTLTIQRTQQEDSAVYLCASSLVNSYNEQFFGPGTRLTVL.

This chain connects TRBV10-3 to TRBJ2-3; TRBD2 matches at 9 bases. The CDR3 is made up of 15 amino acids. CDR1 ENHRY and CDR2 SYGVKD come from the germline V gene. V shed 3 bases and J 5 bases; nucleotides not matched to a gene: 6. CDR3 region: CAISDGSGSLDTQYF. CDR3 coding DNA: TGTGCCATCAGTGATGGTAGCGGGAGTTTAGATACGCAGTATTTT.

This chain connects TRBV18 to TRBJ1-4; no clear D gene. V lost 2 bases, J lost 6 bases, and 7 bases lay in between. CDR1 and CDR2 from the germline V gene are KGHSH and LQKENI. This CDR3 is 13 amino acids long. Here the CDR3 reads CASSPLPDEKLFF. The DNA of the CDR3 is TGTGCCAGCTCACCATTACCCGATGAAAAACTGTTTTTT.

Worth noting for this clone: The same CDR3 also results from other DNA sequences found in this sample. The rearrangement uses TRBV28 and TRBJ1-4, with a possible D match to TRBD1 (6 bases). Trimming took 6 bases from V and 4 from J, leaving 6 bases between them. CDR1 is MDHEN and CDR2 is SYDVKM in the germline V gene. The CDR3 runs 12 residues. CDR3 in DNA: TGTGCCAGCAGACAGGGTAATGAAAAACTGTTTTTT. As protein: CASRQGNEKLFF.

The gene calls are TRBV9 and TRBJ1-2, with 9 bases fitting TRBD1. CDR1 is SGDLS and CDR2 is YYNGEE in the germline V gene. J gave up 2 bases and V 0 bases, and 11 bases lay outside the gene matches. This CDR3 has 18 amino acids. The CDR3 protein is CASSVGFTGGARNYGYTF. The CDR3 coding sequence is TGTGCCAGCAGCGTAGGTTTCACAGGGGGCGCAAGGAACTATGGCTACACCTTC.

Only a few counts were recorded for this clone. This sequence joins TRBV6-5 and TRBJ2-1, with 9 bases matching TRBD1. Losses at the gene ends were 5 bases for V and 4 bases for J; bases not matched to a gene: 6. Germline CDR1 MNHEY, CDR2 SVGAGI. CDR3 length: 15 amino acids. CDR3: CASSPRDRVYNEQFF. Here the CDR3 DNA reads TGTGCCAGCAGTCCCCGGGACAGGGTTTACAATGAGCAGTTCTTC.

The chain recombines TRBV9 with TRBJ2-2, with D tentatively TRBD2 (6 bases). The CDR3 runs to 16 residues. Trimming pared 4 bases from V and 5 bases from J, leaving 18 bases between. Germline V gives CDR1 SGDLS, CDR2 YYNGEE. In DNA form, the CDR3 reads TGTGCCAGCAGCCCGTGGGACTCCCCAGGGACCGGGGAGCTGTTTTTT. This gives the protein CASSPWDSPGTGELFF.

This clone was seen just once. This rearrangement joins TRBV19 to TRBJ2-6; possible D gene TRBD1, 6 bases. Germline V CDR1 and CDR2: LNHDA, SQIVND (reference sequence). CDR3 length: 15 amino acids. With 7 bases removed from V and 1 base from J, the gap between germline ends came to 11 bases. The CDR3 protein is CASIPGTSGANVLTF. The DNA of the CDR3 is TGTGCCAGTATCCCCGGGACATCTGGGGCCAACGTCCTGACTTTC.

This rearrangement joins TRBV5-8 to TRBJ2-1; D could derive from TRBD1 or TRBD2 (7 bases each). The CDR3 is 14 amino acids. The V gene lost 2 bases and the J gene lost 9 bases, with 15 bases spanning the gap. Germline V gene sequence: CDR1 SGHTS, CDR2 YDEGEE. In DNA form, the CDR3 reads TGTGCCAGCAGCTTATTACAGGGGAGGGGTGAGCAGTTCTTC. It translates to CASSLLQGRGEQFF.

The J gene is TRBJ2-7, the V gene TRBV10-2; 7 positions agree with TRBD2. V dropped 6 bases and J dropped 2; count of bases not matched to a gene: 10. The germline V gene encodes CDR1 WSHSY and CDR2 SAAADI. The CDR3 loop spans 15 amino acids. DNA of the CDR3: TGCGCCAGCAGCCTCCCTGTGGGGAGGGCCTACGAGCAGTACTTC. This gives the protein CASSLPVGRAYEQYF.